This T cell receptor beta chain stems from a study of T cell repertoires in cytomegalovirus infection. Study-level points and caveats: CMV-specific TCR beta clonotypes restricted by HLA-C were the ones dominating the ex vivo response.

V lost 3 bases and J lost 2; bases outside the gene matches: 4. CDR1 is SGHVS, CDR2 FQNEAQ, per germline. The CDR3 contains 14 residues. A word on this clonotype: Its antigen is undetermined.

TCRdb redid the calling of the reads with MiXCR, one entry per CDR3 protein. The sample has a few hundred thousand distinct CDR3 sequences, approximately 25% seen once. The clonotype originates from a human donor in good health (CMV status not recorded). Some clones in this sample may be carry-over from other donors' samples. The chain has TRBV7-8 and TRBJ2-7; 7 positions agree with TRBD1. The sample in question was cultured PBMCs, obtained from culture after CMV antigen stimulation. The DNA for the CDR3 is TGTGCCAGCAGCTTCGGGACAGTAGCCTACGAGCAGTACTTC. The encoded protein is CASSFGTVAYEQYF.